Listed below are T cell receptor beta chains from one sample, sequenced in a study of shared clonotypes between healthy human individuals. Method: immunoSEQ multiplex PCR; TCRdb's copy keeps in-frame clones and lacks some. The table lists 2.3 million or so clones, 93% of them singletons, with about 0.41% in the top ten. The sequencing sample was made of naive CD4+ T cells from PBMCs. The receptors here all came from a man between 18 and 29 years old in good health. Some clones in this sample may be carry-over from other donors' samples. The conserved cysteine and the conserved F or W are not part of the CDR3 here.

>TRBV7-9
ASSNWPSRTAEAF
>TRBV2
ASRGSAGELF
>TRBV30
AWYRGSQGWDGYT
>TRBV5-1
ASSLGLQGGYT
>TRBV27
ATAPGVGYNEQF
>TRBV5-1
ASSLARTNTEAF
>TRBV2
ASSVEGMFGGYT
>TRBV7-3
ASRNTWSGRTPNTGELF
>TRBV9
ASSALGPREAF
>TRBV6-4
ASSDDPRGYT
>TRBV6-5
ASINRPNTGELF
>TRBV5-5
ASTWSRDGILSGNTIY
>TRBV9
ASSVGSSVPASYT
>TRBV4-2
ASSQVLVQGLPYEQY
>TRBV7-2
ASSLAWDNLYNEQF
>TRBV18
ASSATSGSSYNEQF
>TRBV5-1
ASSSDRSSTDTQY
>TRBV10-3
AISLQAGGEAF
>TRBV5-1
ASRGTGIVNEQY
>TRBV9
ASSVAGRGGTEAF
>TRBV25-1
ASTSGGETQY
>TRBV29-1
SAHGQSYNEQF
>TRBV19
ASSTKTGGNTEAF
>TRBV6-5
ASSYGRGRELF
>TRBV27
ASRSGYYGYT
>TRBV9
ASSVGRQTGVGGYT
>TRBV28
ASRRTGDANYGYT
>TRBV11-2
ASSFGGVYEQY
>TRBV4-2
ASSATAGANYGYT
>TRBV7-9
ASRGQGASHHT
>TRBV30
AWSVGTGNQPQH
>TRBV27
ASRTALWAINEKLF
>TRBV4-1
ASSPDSNYGYT
>TRBV6-6
ASILSRGGGHGYT
>TRBV7-2
ASSPWTSYEQY
>TRBV19
ASRKGENTEAF
>TRBV9
ASSVASGWLGTEAF
>TRBV28
ASSPGSPGGQPQH
>TRBV5-4
ASSLGWGDWSGNTIY
>TRBV6-6
ASSNRALQDNEQF
>TRBV2
ASSEAQAYEQY
>TRBV7-8
ASSRTDWNTIY
>TRBV28
ASSLPPTGNSPLH
>TRBV2
ASLAGGVLAKNIQY
>TRBV4-3
ASSQETYSNQPQH
>TRBV18
ASSPTPGGNHYEQY
>TRBV27
ASSFGGSSYNEQF
>TRBV5-5
ASSLGGTRVEAF
>TRBV27
ASSRRAGYEQF
>TRBV2
ASSMRGTTNEKLF
>TRBV4-2
ASSQVIRTEAF
>TRBV28
ASSLIQGQGHGYT